This T cell receptor beta chain was obtained from a study of tissue T cells after allogeneic stem cell transplantation. Regarding the study as a whole: Sampling depth was limited, and the cohort was small and clinically varied.

The sample holds a few counts of this clone. Its antigen is still unknown. Mouse gene names apply. The read terminates 1 residue ahead of where the CDR3 ends, so the germline J gene completes it. Measured with immunoSEQ multiplex PCR; TCRdb has only the in-frame clones, and not every one. The table lists several thousand clones, roughly 47% of them singletons. Time point meaning: mouse harvest day 7 after allogeneic transplant. Mouse grafts combined 10^7 T-cell-depleted bone marrow cells with 10^6 splenic CD5+ T cells. J gave up 3 bases and V 1 base, and 3 bases lay outside the gene matches. CDR3 length: 15 amino acids. Germline V CDR1 and CDR2: KGHPV, FQNQEV (reference sequence).

This TCR was recovered from a female BALB/c mouse given C57BL/6 T cells with graft-versus-host disease after an allogeneic hematopoietic cell transplant. The chain links TRBV26 to TRBJ2-3; 8 nucleotides agree with TRBD2. Sequenced: gut tissue. CDR3 DNA (partial): TGTGCCAGCAGTCTGTACCTGGGGGGCGCAGAAACGCTGTAT. Its protein is CASSLYLGGAETLY. The CDR3 as a whole reads CASSLYLGGAETLYF.